This TCR beta chain was sequenced for a study of technical replicates of blood from several donors. The protocol was immunoSEQ multiplex PCR, while the TCRdb copy is restricted to in-frame clones and leaves out a portion. The sample shows about 70,000 clones, approximately 86% of them seen only once. This CDR3 is 12 amino acids long. The V end lost 7 bases, the J end lost 15 bases, and 19 bases lay between the germline ends. CDR1 and CDR2 (germline): MNHEY, SMNVEV (reference sequence). The sample was PBMCs. The TCR was taken from a human donor in good health. Some clones in this sample may be carry-over from other donors' samples. This chain links TRBV27 with TRBJ2-1; tentatively, D is TRBD1 (6 bases). CDR3 bases: TGTGCCAGCACTTCCCCTCAGAGGGGGTGGTTCTTC. It translates to CASTSPQRGWFF.